Following are 4 T cell receptor beta chains from one sample sequenced in a study of T-cell reconstitution after alpha-beta-depleted transplantation in children. Unique molecular identifiers were used in preparing the TCRbeta library. Via MiXCR, TCRdb re-called the PCR reads, giving one row per CDR3 protein. This sample has around 300,000 distinct CDR3 sequences, with 20% to 30% found just once. Sequences were derived from PBMCs, mostly from graft donor cells, sampled 180 days after TCRalphabeta/CD19-depleted stem cell transplant. The source of these receptors is a male patient younger than 18 who had a stem cell transplant for acute lymphoblastic leukemia, so the T cells may come from the graft donor.

The rearrangement joins TRBV21-1 to TRBJ2-7; the table names TRBD1, a call not compared with the DNA. TRBV21-1 is a known pseudogene. This CDR3 has 16 amino acids. CDR3 DNA sequence: TGTGCCAGCAGCAAAGCGGGGGGAATTACCTCCTACGAGCAGTACTTC. Protein product: CASSKAGGITSYEQYF.

This clonotype has only a few counts. CDR3 loop: CSAPTSGRATDTQYF. CDR3 in DNA: TGCAGTGCCCCCACTAGCGGGAGGGCGACAGATACGCAGTATTTT. The chain employs TRBV20-1 and TRBJ2-3; 13 bases align to TRBD2. J was trimmed by 3 bases and V by 6 bases; bases with no gene match: 6. Per germline, CDR1 DFQATT and CDR2 SNEGSKA (reference sequence). The CDR3 consists of 15 residues.

V and J are TRBV6-5 and TRBJ2-3; 9 positions match TRBD2. Germline V gives CDR1 MNHEY, CDR2 SVGAGI. Losses at the gene ends were 2 bases for V and 2 bases for J; bases not matched to a gene: 5. CDR3 length: 16 amino acids. The CDR3 nucleotides read TGTGCCAGCAGTTACCCGGCTAGCGGGGACACAGATACGCAGTATTTT. The encoded protein is CASSYPASGDTDTQYF.

V is TRBV2 and J is TRBJ2-3; D is possibly TRBD2 (5 bases). Germline-derived CDR1 and CDR2 are SNHLY and FYNNEI. The CDR3 extends over 13 amino acids. V dropped 8 bases and J dropped 5 bases, with 14 bases sitting between them. CDR3 nucleotides: TGTGCCAGCGCCTTAGCGACGGAAGATACGCAGTATTTT. Translated: CASALATEDTQYF.